The source of this T cell receptor beta chain is a study of blood T cells in healthy people across ages. The study recruited healthy Caucasian donors from Russia who were aged roughly 6 to 100. Points from the study as a whole: Diversity estimates drawn from one million T cells were deemed underestimates.

This clonotype was counted at least ten times. Its target is not known. Through a sample-barcoded 5' primer and a J-beta primer mix, a second PCR was run for roughly 7 to 12 cycles. MiXCR was run by TCRdb on the 5' RACE reads, yielding one entry per CDR3 protein. The profile covers about 800,000 distinct CDR3 sequences, with 58% appearing a single time and over 20% taken by the ten largest. The material sequenced was blood. The clonotype originates from a man in his thirties or forties in good health.

CDR3 in DNA: TGTGCCAGCACCGAGGGACAGGCCAACGTCCTGACTTTC. This translates into CASTEGQANVLTF. V and J are TRBV6-5 and TRBJ2-6; maybe TRBD1 (6 bases). Deletions cut 7 bases from V and 6 bases from J, with 10 bases between. The CDR3 sequence is 13 residues long. CDR1 MNHEY and CDR2 SVGAGI come from the germline V gene.